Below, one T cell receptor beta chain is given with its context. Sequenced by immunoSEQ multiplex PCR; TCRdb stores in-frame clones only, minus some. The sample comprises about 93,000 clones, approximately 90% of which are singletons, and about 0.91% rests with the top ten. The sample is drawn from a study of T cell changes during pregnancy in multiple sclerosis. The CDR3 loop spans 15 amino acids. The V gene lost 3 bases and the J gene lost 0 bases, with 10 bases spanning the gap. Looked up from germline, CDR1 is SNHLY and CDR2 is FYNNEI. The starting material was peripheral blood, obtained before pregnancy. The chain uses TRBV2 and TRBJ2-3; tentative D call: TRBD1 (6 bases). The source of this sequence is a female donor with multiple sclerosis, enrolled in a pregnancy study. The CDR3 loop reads CASSDQGTSTDTQYF. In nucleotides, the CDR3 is TGTGCCAGCAGTGATCAGGGGACCAGCACAGATACGCAGTATTTT.